Listed here is a single T cell receptor (beta chain). This specimen belongs to a study of metastatic and nonmetastatic thyroid tumors. Whole-study context: Peripheral blood and tumor or nodule samples from malignant and benign thyroid patients were compared.

CDR1 is MDHEN, CDR2 SYDVKM, per germline. V dropped 4 bases and J dropped 5 bases, with 20 bases sitting between them. The CDR3 has 16 residues. Every patient was untreated before thyroid surgery. Original analysis: The authors used CDR3 differences across clinicopathological groups to build a distant-metastasis classifier for papillary thyroid cancer. From the PCR reads, TCRdb re-called clones with MiXCR. For this entry, the V and J calls and clone size follow TCRdb and not the study's own pipeline. The sample lists some 93,000 clones, about 13% seen once, with 11% in the top ten. The chain joins TRBV28 to TRBJ1-2; unclear D gene. The sample consisted of blood. This clonotype was obtained from a female donor with papillary thyroid cancer or a benign thyroid nodule (not recorded which). Some clones in this sample may be carry-over from other donors' samples. CDR3 DNA sequence: TGTGCCAGCAGTTCTTTATCGACCCAGAGGGTTTATGGCTACACCTTC. This codes for CASSSLSTQRVYGYTF.